A selection of T cell receptor beta chains follows, all from one sample in a study of CD8 T cells in ankylosing spondylitis. MiXCR was run by TCRdb on the 5' RACE reads, yielding one entry per CDR3 protein. The repertoire consists of a few hundred thousand distinct CDR3 sequences, with around 7.6% occurring once and the leading ten covering roughly 14%. The sequencing input was blood, either unsorted or a sorted T cell fraction (not recorded which). These receptors were taken from a male donor with ankylosing spondylitis. The CDR3 runs from the conserved cysteine through the conserved F or W. The D gene is left open where the match is weak. A clone size is listed for some rows: how often the clone was seen (once, few, many), or a class if it is expanded.

length: 11; J: TRBJ2-7; D: NA; V: TRBV4-2; size: NA; CDR3: CASSQDGEQYF; DNA: TGTGCCAGCAGCCAAGATGGGGAGCAGTACTTC
length: 12; J: TRBJ2-7; D: TRBD2; V: TRBV7-9; size: few; CDR3: CASGGVVSEQYF; DNA: TGTGCCAGTGGGGGGGTTGTCAGCGAGCAGTACTTC
length: 14; J: TRBJ2-1; D: NA; V: TRBV4-3; size: NA; CDR3: CASSQGRNYNEQFF; DNA: TGCGCCAGCAGCCAAGGGAGAAACTACAATGAGCAGTTCTTC
length: 14; J: TRBJ1-2; D: NA; V: TRBV5-1; size: many; CDR3: CASSLEYGYYGYTF; DNA: TGCGCCAGCAGCTTGGAGTACGGGTACTATGGCTACACCTTC
length: 16; J: TRBJ2-7; D: NA; V: TRBV29-1; size: NA; CDR3: CSVDLGVGMGSYEQYF; DNA: TGCAGCGTTGACCTGGGCGTAGGGATGGGGTCCTACGAGCAGTACTTC
length: 15; J: TRBJ2-3; D: NA; V: TRBV7-9; size: many; CDR3: CASSLPAVRADTQYF; DNA: TGTGCCAGCAGCTTACCGGCTGTCCGGGCAGATACGCAGTATTTT
length: 15; J: TRBJ2-1; D: TRBD1; V: TRBV6-4; size: NA; CDR3: CASSLRQGRNNEQFF; DNA: TGTGCCAGCAGCCTACGACAGGGGAGAAACAATGAGCAGTTCTTC
length: 11; J: TRBJ2-1; D: NA; V: TRBV20-1; size: few; CDR3: CSASFHNEQFF; DNA: TGCAGTGCTAGTTTCCACAATGAGCAGTTCTTC
length: 12; J: TRBJ2-2; D: NA; V: TRBV27; size: few; CDR3: CASTDGTGELFF; DNA: TGTGCCAGCACGGACGGCACCGGGGAGCTGTTTTTT
length: 12; J: TRBJ2-7; D: NA; V: TRBV5-5; size: many; CDR3: CASSSDLYEQYF; DNA: TGTGCCAGCAGTTCCGACCTCTACGAGCAGTACTTC
length: 15; J: TRBJ2-5; D: NA; V: TRBV5-6; size: NA; CDR3: CASSLGLSMLETQYF; DNA: TGTGCCAGCAGCCTAGGACTCTCGATGTTGGAGACCCAGTACTTC
length: 16; J: TRBJ2-3; D: TRBD2; V: TRBV5-1; size: NA; CDR3: CASSFLAGVLTDTQYF; DNA: TGCGCCAGCAGCTTTCTAGCGGGAGTCTTGACAGATACGCAGTATTTT
length: 12; J: TRBJ1-1; D: NA; V: TRBV6-6; size: few; CDR3: CASSYSVGEAFF; DNA: TGTGCCAGCAGTTACTCAGTCGGAGAAGCTTTCTTT
length: 15; J: TRBJ2-7; D: NA; V: TRBV7-9; size: few; CDR3: CASSRAEGSSYEQYF; DNA: TGTGCCAGCAGCCGGGCGGAGGGGAGCTCCTACGAGCAGTACTTC
length: 14; J: TRBJ1-2; D: NA; V: TRBV11-1; size: many; CDR3: CASSLALAGDGYTF; DNA: TGTGCCAGCAGCTTAGCGCTGGCAGGGGATGGCTACACCTTC
length: 16; J: TRBJ2-2; D: TRBD2; V: TRBV5-1; size: many; CDR3: CASSLTSGRAAGELFF; DNA: TGCGCCAGCAGCCTAACTAGCGGGAGGGCCGCCGGGGAGCTGTTTTTT
length: 14; J: TRBJ2-2; D: NA; V: TRBV24-1; size: NA; CDR3: CATSDPVNTGELFF; DNA: TGTGCCACCAGTGACCCCGTCAACACCGGGGAGCTGTTTTTT
length: 15; J: TRBJ2-1; D: NA; V: TRBV29-1; size: few; CDR3: CSVVGRPLSYNEQFF; DNA: TGCAGCGTTGTCGGGAGACCACTCTCCTACAATGAGCAGTTCTTC
length: 15; J: TRBJ2-1; D: TRBD1; V: TRBV5-1; size: NA; CDR3: CASSLEVLGQGVWFF; DNA: TGCGCCAGCAGCTTGGAGGTCCTGGGACAGGGCGTGTGGTTCTTC
length: 12; J: TRBJ2-2; D: TRBD1; V: TRBV27; size: NA; CDR3: CESRGYTGELFF; DNA: TGTGAGAGCAGGGGGTACACCGGGGAGCTGTTTTTT
length: 12; J: TRBJ2-3; D: NA; V: TRBV20-1; size: few; CDR3: CSARESGDTQYF; DNA: TGCAGTGCTAGAGAAAGTGGTGATACGCAGTATTTT
length: 12; J: TRBJ2-4; D: NA; V: TRBV25-1; size: NA; CDR3: CASSEQGRIQYF; DNA: TGTGCCAGCAGTGAGCAGGGTAGGATTCAGTACTTC
length: 13; J: TRBJ2-7; D: NA; V: TRBV5-6; size: many; CDR3: CASSLWALDEQYF; DNA: TGTGCCAGCAGCTTGTGGGCCCTCGACGAGCAGTACTTC
length: 11; J: TRBJ1-1; D: NA; V: TRBV29-1; size: NA; CDR3: CSVGPGTEAFF; DNA: TGCAGCGTTGGTCCCGGGACTGAAGCTTTCTTT
length: 16; J: TRBJ2-6; D: NA; V: TRBV5-5; size: NA; CDR3: CASSLSGDSGANVLTF; DNA: TGTGCCAGCAGCTTATCGGGGGACTCTGGGGCCAACGTCCTGACTTTC
length: 14; J: TRBJ2-5; D: NA; V: TRBV7-9; size: many; CDR3: CASSPGVEGETQYF; DNA: TGTGCCAGCAGTCCAGGGGTGGAAGGAGAGACCCAGTACTTC